This T cell receptor beta chain was sequenced for a study of blood T cell repertoires in COVID-19. Sequenced by immunoSEQ multiplex PCR; TCRdb stores in-frame clones only, minus some. The data hold 70,000 to 90,000 clones, with 86% observed a single time. V dropped 5 bases and J dropped 10; count of bases not matched to a gene: 13. This CDR3 has 14 residues. Germline CDR1 and CDR2: KGHSH and LQKENI. The sample was peripheral blood. This chain connects TRBV18 to TRBJ1-2; TRBD1 aligns across 7 bases. This receptor was taken from a man aged 80 or over with COVID-19, enrolled during active disease. The DNA of the CDR3 is TGTGCCAGCTCAGCACAGGGGCCATCTCTTGACTACACCTTC. It encodes CASSAQGPSLDYTF.